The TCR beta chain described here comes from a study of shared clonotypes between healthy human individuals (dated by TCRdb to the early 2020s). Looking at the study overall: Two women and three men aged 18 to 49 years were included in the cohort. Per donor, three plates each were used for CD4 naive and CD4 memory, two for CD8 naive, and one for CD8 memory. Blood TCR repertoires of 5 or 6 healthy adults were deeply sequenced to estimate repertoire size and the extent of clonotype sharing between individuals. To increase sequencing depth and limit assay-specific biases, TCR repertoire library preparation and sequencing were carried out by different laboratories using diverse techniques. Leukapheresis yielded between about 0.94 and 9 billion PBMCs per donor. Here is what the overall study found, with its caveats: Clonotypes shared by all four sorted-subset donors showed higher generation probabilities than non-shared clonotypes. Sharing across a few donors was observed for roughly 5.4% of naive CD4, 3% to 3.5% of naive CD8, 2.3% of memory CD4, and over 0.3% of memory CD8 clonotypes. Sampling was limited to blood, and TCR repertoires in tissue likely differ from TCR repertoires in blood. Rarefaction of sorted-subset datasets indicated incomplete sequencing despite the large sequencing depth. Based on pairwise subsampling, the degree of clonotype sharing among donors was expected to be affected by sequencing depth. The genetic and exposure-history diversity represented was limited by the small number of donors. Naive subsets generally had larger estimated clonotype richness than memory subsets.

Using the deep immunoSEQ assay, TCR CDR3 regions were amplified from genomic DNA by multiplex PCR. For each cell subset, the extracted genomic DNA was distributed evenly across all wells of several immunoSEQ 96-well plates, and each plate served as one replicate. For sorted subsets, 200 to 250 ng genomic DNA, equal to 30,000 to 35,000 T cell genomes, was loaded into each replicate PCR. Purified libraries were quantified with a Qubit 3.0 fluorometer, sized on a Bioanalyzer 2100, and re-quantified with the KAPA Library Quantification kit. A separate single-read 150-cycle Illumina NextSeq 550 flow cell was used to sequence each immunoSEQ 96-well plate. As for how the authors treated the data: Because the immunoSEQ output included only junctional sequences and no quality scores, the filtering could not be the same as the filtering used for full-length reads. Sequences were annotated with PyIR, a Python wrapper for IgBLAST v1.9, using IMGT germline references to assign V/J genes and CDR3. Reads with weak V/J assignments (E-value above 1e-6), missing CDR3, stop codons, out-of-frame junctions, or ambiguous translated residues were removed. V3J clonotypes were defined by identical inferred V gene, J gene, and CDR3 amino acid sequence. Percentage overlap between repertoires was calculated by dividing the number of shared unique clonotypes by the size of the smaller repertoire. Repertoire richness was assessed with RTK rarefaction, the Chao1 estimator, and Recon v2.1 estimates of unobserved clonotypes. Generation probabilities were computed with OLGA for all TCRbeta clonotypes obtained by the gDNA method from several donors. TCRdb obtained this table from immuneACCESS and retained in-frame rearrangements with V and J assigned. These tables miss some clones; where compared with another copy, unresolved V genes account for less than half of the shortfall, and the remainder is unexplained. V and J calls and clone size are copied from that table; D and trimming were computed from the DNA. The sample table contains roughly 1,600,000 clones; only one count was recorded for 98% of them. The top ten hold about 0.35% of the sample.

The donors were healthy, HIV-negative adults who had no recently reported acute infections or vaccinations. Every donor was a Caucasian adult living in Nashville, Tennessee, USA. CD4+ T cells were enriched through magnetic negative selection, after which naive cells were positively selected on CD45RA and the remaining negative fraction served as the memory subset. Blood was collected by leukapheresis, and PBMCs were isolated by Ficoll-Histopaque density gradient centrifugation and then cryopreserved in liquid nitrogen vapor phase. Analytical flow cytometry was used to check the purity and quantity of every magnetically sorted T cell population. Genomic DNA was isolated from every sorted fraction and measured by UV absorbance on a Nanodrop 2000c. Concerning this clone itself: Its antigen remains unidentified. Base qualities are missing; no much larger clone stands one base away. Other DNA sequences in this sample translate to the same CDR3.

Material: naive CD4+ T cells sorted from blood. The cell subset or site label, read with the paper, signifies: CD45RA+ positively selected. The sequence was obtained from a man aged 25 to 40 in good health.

The DNA is as follows: TGTGCCAGCAGTTACTCGACTAGATACGAGCAGTACTTC. Its product reads: CASSYSTRYEQYF. The rearrangement joined TRBV6-5 to TRBJ2-7; possibly the D gene is TRBD2, per 6 matching bases. Spanning cysteine to phenylalanine, the CDR3 consists of 13 amino acids. Only the CDR3 DNA stays, 39 bases, in frame from base 1. The germline V gene sets CDR1 to MNHEY and CDR2 to SVGAGI. The V end loses 0 bases and the J end loses 4 bases, and a stretch of 7 bases separates them.